These 5 T cell receptor beta chains were sequenced from one sample in a study of vaccination effects on CD4 cells after COVID-19. Repertoires were generated with immunoSEQ multiplex PCR, while TCRdb's copy carries only in-frame clones and drops some. The data show tens of thousands of clones, with around four fifths seen just once and around 1.2% held by the top ten. Sequencing in the ViraFEST assay came after antigen-specific CD4+ T cells had been expanded with viral peptide pools, which were used to stimulate PBMC. Cells that had been cultured for roughly 9 days were the source of isolated CD4+ T cells. Each person got two doses of an mRNA SARS-CoV-2 vaccine, BNT162b2 or mRNA-1273. These receptors have no known antigen. The input for sequencing was CD4+ T cells from PBMCs cultured with HCoV-229E spike peptides, taken after COVID-19 vaccination. These receptor sequences come from a human donor who received a COVID-19 vaccine.

This clone was seen a few times. The rearrangement links TRBV6-1 to TRBJ1-2; 9 nucleotides line up with TRBD1. Germline trimming cut 0 bases from V and 4 bases from J; bases unmatched to any gene: 3. Germline V CDR1 and CDR2: MNHNS, SASEGT. CDR3 length: 15 residues. The CDR3 DNA is TGTGCCAGCAGTGAAGCCGGGACAGGGATCTATGGCTACACCTTC. This encodes CASSEAGTGIYGYTF.

This clone was observed a single time. The chain employs TRBV6-1 and TRBJ1-3; D might be TRBD1 (6 bases). V lost 2 bases to trimming and J lost 2 bases, with 13 bases between them. Germline CDR1 and CDR2: MNHNS and SASEGT. The CDR3 is made up of 16 amino acids. The CDR3 region has the DNA TGTGCCAGCAGTGAATGGGGGCCGGTCGCTGGAAACACCATATATTTT. As protein: CASSEWGPVAGNTIYF.

CDR3: CASQVRGGTNEKLFF. For the CDR3, the DNA is TGTGCCAGCCAGGTCAGAGGGGGTACTAATGAAAAACTGTTTTTT. V and J are TRBV7-7 and TRBJ1-4, with a possible D match to TRBD1 (6 bases). The CDR3 totals 15 residues. Germline V gives CDR1 SSHAT, CDR2 FNYEAQ (reference sequence). V was trimmed by 8 bases and J by 2 bases, leaving 15 bases between them.

The chain joins TRBV5-1 to TRBJ1-1, with D possibly being TRBD1 (6 bases). The CDR3 extends over 15 amino acids. CDR1 and CDR2 from the germline V gene are SGHRS and YFSETQ. V lost 5 bases, J lost 0 bases, and 14 bases lay in between. In DNA form, the CDR3 reads TGCGCCAGCAGTCGGGACACACCTATGAACACTGAAGCTTTCTTT. Its translation is CASSRDTPMNTEAFF. The variable domain in full, with the rest retrieved from reference TRBV5-1 and TRBJ1-1, is KAGVTQTPRYLIKTRGQQVTLSCSPISGHRSVSWYQQTPGQGLQFLFEYFSETQRNKGNFPGRFSGRQFSNSRSEMNVSTLELGDSALYLCASSRDTPMNTEAFFGQGTRLTVV.

This clone was seen just once. The chain couples TRBV29-1 to TRBJ2-2; TRBD2 matches 13 bases. The junction had 4 bases not matched to a gene; V was cut back by 7 bases and J by 5 bases. The CDR3 contains 14 residues. Germline V CDR1 and CDR2: SQVTM, ANQGSEA. The CDR3 DNA follows: TGCAGCGCTGAGACTAGCGGGGGGACCGGGGAGCTGTTTTTT. Amino acid sequence: CSAETSGGTGELFF.